This T cell receptor beta chain was captured by sequencing in a study of blood T cells in healthy people across ages. Study results and caveats: The fall in TCR beta diversity per million T cells was roughly linear with age.

From germline, CDR1 is SQVTM and CDR2 ANQGSEA. Trimming removed 6 bases from V and 8 bases from J, with 13 bases in between. This CDR3 is 11 amino acids long. Total RNA extraction produced at least 5.5 micrograms (per sample) for the study. A J-beta primer mix and a sample-barcoded 5' primer were used in a second PCR of roughly 6 to 12 cycles. Every cDNA was tagged by a template-switch adaptor with 12 random nucleotides. Each of the samples gave a minimum of 2.5 million paired-end reads that contained CDR3. TCRdb re-derived calls from the 5' RACE reads in MiXCR, one entry per CDR3 protein. The sample contains 1,300,000 or so distinct CDR3 sequences, 59% of which appear only once. As regards this clonotype: Its specificity is unknown.

The specimen was blood. V usage is TRBV29-1 and J usage is TRBJ1-1; no definite D call. This clonotype was obtained from a man between 18 and 29 years old in good health. The CDR3 loop reads CSVTLNKEAFF. DNA of the CDR3: TGCAGCGTGACCCTCAACAAAGAAGCTTTCTTT.